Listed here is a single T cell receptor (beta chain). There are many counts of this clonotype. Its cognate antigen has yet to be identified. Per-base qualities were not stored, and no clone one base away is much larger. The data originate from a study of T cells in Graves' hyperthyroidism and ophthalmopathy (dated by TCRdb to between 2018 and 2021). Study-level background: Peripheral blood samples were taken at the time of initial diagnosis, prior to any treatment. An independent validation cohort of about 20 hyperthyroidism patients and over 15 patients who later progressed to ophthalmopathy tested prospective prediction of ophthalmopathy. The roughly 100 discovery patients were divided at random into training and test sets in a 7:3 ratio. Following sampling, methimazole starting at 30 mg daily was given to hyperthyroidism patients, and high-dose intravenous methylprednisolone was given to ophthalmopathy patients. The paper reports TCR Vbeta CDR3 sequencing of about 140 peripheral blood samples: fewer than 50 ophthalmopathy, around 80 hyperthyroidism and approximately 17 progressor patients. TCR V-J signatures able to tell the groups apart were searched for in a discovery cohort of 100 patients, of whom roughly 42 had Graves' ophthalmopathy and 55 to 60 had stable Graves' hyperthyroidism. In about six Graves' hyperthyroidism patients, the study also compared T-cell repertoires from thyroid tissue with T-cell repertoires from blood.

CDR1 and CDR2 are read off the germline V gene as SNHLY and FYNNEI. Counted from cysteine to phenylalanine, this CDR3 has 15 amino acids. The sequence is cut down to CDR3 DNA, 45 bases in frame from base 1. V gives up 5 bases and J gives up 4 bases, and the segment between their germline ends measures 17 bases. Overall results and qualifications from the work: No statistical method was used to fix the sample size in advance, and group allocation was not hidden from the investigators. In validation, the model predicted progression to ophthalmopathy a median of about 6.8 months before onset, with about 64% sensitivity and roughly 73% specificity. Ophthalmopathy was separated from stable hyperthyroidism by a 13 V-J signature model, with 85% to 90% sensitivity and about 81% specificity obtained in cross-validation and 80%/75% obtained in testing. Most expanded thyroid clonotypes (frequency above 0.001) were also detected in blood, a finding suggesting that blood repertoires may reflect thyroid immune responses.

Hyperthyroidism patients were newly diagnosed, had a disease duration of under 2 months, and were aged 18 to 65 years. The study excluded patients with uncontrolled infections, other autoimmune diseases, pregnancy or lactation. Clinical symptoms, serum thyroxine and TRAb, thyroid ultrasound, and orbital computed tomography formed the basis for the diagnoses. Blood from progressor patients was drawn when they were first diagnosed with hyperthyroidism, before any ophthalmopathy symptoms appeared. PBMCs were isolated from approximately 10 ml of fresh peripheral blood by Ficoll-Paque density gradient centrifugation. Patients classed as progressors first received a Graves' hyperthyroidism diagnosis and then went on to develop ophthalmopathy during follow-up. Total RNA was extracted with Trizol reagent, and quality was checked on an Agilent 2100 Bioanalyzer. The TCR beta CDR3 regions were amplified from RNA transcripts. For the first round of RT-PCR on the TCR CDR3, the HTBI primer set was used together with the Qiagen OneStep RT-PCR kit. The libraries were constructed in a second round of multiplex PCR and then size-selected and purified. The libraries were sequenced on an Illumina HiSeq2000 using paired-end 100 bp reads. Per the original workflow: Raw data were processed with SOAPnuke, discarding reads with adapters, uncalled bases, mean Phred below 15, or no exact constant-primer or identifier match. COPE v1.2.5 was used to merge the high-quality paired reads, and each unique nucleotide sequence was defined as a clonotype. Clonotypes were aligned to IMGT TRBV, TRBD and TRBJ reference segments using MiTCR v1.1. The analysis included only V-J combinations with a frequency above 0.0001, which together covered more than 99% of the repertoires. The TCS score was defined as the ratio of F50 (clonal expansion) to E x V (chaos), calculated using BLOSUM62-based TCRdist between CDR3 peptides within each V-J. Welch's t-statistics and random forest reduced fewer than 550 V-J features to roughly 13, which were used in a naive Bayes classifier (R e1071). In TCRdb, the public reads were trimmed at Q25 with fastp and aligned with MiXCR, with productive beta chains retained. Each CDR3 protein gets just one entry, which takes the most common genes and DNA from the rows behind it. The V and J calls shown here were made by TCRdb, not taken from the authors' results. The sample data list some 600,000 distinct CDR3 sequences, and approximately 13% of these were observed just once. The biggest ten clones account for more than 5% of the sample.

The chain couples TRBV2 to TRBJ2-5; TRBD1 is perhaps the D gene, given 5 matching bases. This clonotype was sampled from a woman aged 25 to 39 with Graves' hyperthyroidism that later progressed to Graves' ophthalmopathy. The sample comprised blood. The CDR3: CASSFETVVGETQYF. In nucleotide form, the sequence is TGTGCCAGCAGTTTCGAGACAGTCGTTGGAGAGACCCAGTACTTC.